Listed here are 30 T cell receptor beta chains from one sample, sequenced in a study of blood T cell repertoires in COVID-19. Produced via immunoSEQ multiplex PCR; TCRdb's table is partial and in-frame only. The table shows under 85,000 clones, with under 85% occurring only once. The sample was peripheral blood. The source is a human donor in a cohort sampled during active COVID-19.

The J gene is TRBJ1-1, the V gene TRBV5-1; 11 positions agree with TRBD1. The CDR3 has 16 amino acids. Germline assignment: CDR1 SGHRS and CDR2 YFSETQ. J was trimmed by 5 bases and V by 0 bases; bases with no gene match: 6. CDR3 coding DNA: TGCGCCAGCAGCTTGGCCGGACAGGGGGCGGTTACTGAAGCTTTCTTT. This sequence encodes CASSLAGQGAVTEAFF.

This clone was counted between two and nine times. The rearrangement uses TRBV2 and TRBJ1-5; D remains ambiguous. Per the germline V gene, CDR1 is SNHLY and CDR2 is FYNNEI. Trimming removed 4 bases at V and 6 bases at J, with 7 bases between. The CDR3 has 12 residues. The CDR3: CASSAQVQPQHF. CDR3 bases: TGTGCCAGCAGTGCTCAGGTTCAGCCCCAGCATTTT.

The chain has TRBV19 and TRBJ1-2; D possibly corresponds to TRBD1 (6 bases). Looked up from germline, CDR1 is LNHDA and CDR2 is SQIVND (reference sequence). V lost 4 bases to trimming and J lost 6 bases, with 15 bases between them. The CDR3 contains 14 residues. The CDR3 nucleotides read TGTGCCAGTAGTACGTTACTACAGGGTGATGGCTACACCTTC. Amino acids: CASSTLLQGDGYTF.

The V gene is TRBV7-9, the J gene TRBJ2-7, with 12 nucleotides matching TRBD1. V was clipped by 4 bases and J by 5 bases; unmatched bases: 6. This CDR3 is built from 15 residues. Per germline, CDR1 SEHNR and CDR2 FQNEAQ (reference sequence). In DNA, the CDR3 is TGTGCCAGCAGCTCCCGGGACAGGGGGCCAGACGAGCAGTACTTC. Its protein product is CASSSRDRGPDEQYF.

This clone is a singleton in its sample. The CDR3 DNA follows: TGCGCCAGCAGCTTGGCCGGGACTAGCGGAACCGCCCTTGGTCCCGGGGAGCTGTTTTTT. It yields the protein CASSLAGTSGTALGPGELFF. V gene TRBV5-1 combines with J gene TRBJ2-2; TRBD2 agrees at 11 bases. J gave up 6 bases and V 0 bases, and 16 bases lay outside the gene matches. The CDR3 is made up of 20 amino acids. Germline V gives CDR1 SGHRS, CDR2 YFSETQ.

The DNA of the CDR3 is TGTGCCAGCTCGAGGACAGGGCCATCCTACGAGCAGTACTTC. It codes for CASSRTGPSYEQYF. This sequence joins TRBV28 and TRBJ2-7, with 8 bases matching TRBD1. Germline V gene sequence: CDR1 MDHEN, CDR2 SYDVKM. Unmatched junction bases numbered 7, after V lost 8 bases and J lost 1 base. The CDR3 is 14 residues long.

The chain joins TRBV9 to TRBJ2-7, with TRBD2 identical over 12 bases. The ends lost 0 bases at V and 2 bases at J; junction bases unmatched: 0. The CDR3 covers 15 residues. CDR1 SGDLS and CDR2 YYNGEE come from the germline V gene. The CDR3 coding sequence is TGTGCCAGCAGCGTAGGACTAGCGGGGGCCTACGAGCAGTACTTC. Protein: CASSVGLAGAYEQYF. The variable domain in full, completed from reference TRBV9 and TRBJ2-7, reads DSGVTQTPKHLITATGQRVTLRCSPRSGDLSVYWYQQSLDQGLQFLIQYYNGEERAKGNILERFSAQQFPDLHSELNLSSLELGDSALYFCASSVGLAGAYEQYFGPGTRLTVT.

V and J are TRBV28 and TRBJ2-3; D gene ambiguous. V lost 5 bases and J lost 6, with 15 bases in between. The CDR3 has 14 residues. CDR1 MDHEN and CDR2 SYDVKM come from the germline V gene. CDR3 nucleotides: TGTGCCAGCAGTACTCCCGCAATCTCTGATACGCAGTATTTT. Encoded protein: CASSTPAISDTQYF.

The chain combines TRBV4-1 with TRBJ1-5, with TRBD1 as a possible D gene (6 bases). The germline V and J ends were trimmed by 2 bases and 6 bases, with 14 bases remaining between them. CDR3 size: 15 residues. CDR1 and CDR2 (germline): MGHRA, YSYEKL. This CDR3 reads CASSQPQGNFQPQHF. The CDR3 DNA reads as TGCGCCAGCAGCCAACCACAGGGAAATTTTCAGCCCCAGCATTTT.

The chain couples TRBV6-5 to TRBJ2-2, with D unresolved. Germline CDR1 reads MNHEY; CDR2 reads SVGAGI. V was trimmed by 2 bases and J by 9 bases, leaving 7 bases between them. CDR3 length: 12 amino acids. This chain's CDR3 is CASSYHNRELFF. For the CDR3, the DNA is TGTGCCAGCAGTTACCACAACCGGGAGCTGTTTTTT.

The CDR3 coding sequence is TGTGCCAGCAGCCATGTGGGACAGGGGAACACCGGGGAGCTGTTTTTT. It is translated as CASSHVGQGNTGELFF. The chain couples TRBV4-2 to TRBJ2-2; 9 nucleotides line up with TRBD1. CDR3 length: 16 amino acids. Germline CDR1 is LGHNA and CDR2 is YNFKEQ. V trimming: 3 bases; J trimming: 1 base; junction bases outside the gene matches: 3.

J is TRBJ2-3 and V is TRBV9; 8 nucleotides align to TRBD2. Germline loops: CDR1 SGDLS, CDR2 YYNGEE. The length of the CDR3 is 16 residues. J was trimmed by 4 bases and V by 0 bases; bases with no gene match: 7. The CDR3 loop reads CASSVGGLGVSDTQYF. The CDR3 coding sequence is TGTGCCAGCAGCGTAGGGGGACTAGGGGTATCAGATACGCAGTATTTT.

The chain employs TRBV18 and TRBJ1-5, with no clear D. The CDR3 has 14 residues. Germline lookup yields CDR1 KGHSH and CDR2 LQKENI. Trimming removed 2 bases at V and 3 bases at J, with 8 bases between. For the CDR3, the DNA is TGTGCCAGCTCACCAATGGCCTCCAATCAGCCCCAGCATTTT. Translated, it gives CASSPMASNQPQHF.

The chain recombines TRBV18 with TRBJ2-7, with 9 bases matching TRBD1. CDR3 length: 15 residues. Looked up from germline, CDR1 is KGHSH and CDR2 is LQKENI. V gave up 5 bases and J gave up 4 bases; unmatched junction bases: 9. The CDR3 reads CASSNRDREMYEQYF. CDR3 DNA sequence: TGTGCCAGCTCAAACCGGGACAGGGAAATGTACGAGCAGTACTTC.

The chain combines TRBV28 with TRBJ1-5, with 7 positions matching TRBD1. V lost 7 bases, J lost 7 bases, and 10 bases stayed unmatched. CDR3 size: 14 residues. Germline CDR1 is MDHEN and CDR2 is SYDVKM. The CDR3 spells CASIPGQARQPQHF. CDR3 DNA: TGTGCCAGCATTCCCGGACAGGCCAGGCAGCCCCAGCATTTT. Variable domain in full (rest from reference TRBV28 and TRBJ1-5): DVKVTQSSRYLVKRTGEKVFLECVQDMDHENMFWYRQDPGLGLRLIYFSYDVKMKEKGDIPEGYSVSREKKERFSLILESASTNQTSMYLCASIPGQARQPQHFGDGTRLSIL.

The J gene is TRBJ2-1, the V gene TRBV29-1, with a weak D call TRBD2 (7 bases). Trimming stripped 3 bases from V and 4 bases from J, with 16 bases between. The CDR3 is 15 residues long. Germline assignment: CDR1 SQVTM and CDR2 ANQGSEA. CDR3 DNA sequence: TGCAGCGTTGAGGGGGGGGCTCCCCTTTACAATGAGCAGTTCTTC. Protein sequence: CSVEGGAPLYNEQFF.

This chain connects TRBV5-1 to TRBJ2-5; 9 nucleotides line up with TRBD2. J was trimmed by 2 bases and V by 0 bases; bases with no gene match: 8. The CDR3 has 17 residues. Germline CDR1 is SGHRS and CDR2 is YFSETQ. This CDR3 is CASSLGGGAVSQETQYF. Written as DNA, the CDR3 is TGCGCCAGCAGCTTGGGCGGGGGGGCAGTTTCTCAAGAGACCCAGTACTTC.

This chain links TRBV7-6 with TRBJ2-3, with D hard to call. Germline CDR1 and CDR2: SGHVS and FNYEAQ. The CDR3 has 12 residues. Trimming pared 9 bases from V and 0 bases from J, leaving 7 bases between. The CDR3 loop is CASASSTDTQYF. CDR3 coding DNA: TGTGCCAGTGCGAGTAGCACAGATACGCAGTATTTT.

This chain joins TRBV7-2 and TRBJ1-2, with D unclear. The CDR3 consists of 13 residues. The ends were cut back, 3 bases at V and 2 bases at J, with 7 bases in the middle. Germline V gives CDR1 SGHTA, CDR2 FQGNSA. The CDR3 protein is CASSFDKNYGYTF. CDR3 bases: TGTGCCAGCAGCTTCGACAAGAACTATGGCTACACCTTC.

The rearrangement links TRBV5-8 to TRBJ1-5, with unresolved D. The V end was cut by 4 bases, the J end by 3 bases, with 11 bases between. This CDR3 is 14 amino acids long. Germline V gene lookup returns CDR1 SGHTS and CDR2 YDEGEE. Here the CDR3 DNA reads TGTGCCAGCAGCCTCCGGACTTTCAATCAGCCCCAGCATTTT. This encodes CASSLRTFNQPQHF.

The DNA of the CDR3 is TGCAGTGCTAGTAAAGGGGGCCTGATATTCTCTGGAAACACCATATATTTT. Translating gives CSASKGGLIFSGNTIYF. The chain links TRBV20-1 to TRBJ1-3; 7 bases align to TRBD1. The junction had 11 bases not matched to a gene; V was cut back by 3 bases and J by 0 bases. CDR3 length: 17 amino acids. Germline V gene lookup returns CDR1 DFQATT and CDR2 SNEGSKA (reference sequence).

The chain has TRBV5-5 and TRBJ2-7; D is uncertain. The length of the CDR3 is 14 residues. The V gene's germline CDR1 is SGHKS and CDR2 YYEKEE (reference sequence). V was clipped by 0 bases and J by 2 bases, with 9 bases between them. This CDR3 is CASSLGPSAYEQYF. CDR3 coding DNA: TGTGCCAGCAGCTTGGGGCCTAGTGCCTACGAGCAGTACTTC. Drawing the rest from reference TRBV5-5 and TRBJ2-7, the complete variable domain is DAGVTQSPTHLIKTRGQQVTLRCSPISGHKSVSWYQQVLGQGPQFIFQYYEKEERGRGNFPDRFSARQFPNYSSELNVNALLLGDSALYLCASSLGPSAYEQYFGPGTRLTVT.

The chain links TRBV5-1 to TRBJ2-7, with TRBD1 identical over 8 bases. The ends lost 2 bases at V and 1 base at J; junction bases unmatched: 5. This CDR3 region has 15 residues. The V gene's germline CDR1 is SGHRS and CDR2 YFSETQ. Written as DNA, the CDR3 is TGCGCCAGCAGCTTCCGGACAGGGCTATCCTACGAGCAGTACTTC. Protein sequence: CASSFRTGLSYEQYF.

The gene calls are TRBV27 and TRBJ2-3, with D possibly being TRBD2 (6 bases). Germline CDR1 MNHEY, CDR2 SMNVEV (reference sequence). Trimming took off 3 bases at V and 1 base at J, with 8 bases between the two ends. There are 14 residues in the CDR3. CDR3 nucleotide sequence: TGTGCCAGCAGTTTGGCTAGCGGCACAGATACGCAGTATTTT. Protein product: CASSLASGTDTQYF.

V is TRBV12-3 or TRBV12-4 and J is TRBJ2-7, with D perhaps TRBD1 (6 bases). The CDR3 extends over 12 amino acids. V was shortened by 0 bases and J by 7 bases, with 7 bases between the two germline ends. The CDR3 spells CASSLAGTEQYF. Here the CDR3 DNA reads TGTGCCAGCAGTTTAGCAGGGACAGAGCAGTACTTC.

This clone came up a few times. The CDR3 nucleotides are TGTGCCAGCAGCTCCGCGTTGACTAACTATGGCTACACCTTC. Translating it yields CASSSALTNYGYTF. The V and J genes are TRBV7-2 and TRBJ1-2; no clear D gene. CDR1 is SGHTA and CDR2 is FQGNSA in the germline V gene. The germline V and J ends were trimmed by 4 bases and 0 bases, with 9 bases remaining between them. CDR3 length equals 14 residues.

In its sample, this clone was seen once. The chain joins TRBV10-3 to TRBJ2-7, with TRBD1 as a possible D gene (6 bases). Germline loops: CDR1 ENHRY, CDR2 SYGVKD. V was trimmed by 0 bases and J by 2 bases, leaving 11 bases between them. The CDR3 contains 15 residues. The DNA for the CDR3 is TGTGCCATCAGTGAGTCGAAGGACAGCCCCTACGAGCAGTACTTC. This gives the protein CAISESKDSPYEQYF.

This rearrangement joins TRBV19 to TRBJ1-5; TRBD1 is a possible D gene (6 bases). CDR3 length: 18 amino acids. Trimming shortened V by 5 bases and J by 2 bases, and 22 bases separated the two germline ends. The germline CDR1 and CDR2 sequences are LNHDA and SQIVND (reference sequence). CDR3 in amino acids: CASSEGTRGRAGNQPQHF. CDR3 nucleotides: TGTGCCAGTAGTGAGGGGACAAGGGGACGGGCGGGCAATCAGCCCCAGCATTTT. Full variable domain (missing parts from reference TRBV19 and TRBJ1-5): DGGITQSPKYLFRKEGQNVTLSCEQNLNHDAMYWYRQDPGQGLRLIYYSQIVNDFQKGDIAEGYSVSREKKESFPLTVTSAQKNPTAFYLCASSEGTRGRAGNQPQHFGDGTRLSIL.

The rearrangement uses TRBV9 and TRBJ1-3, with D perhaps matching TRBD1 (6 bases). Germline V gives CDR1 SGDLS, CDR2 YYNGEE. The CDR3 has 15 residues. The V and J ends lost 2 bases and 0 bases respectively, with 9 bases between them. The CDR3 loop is CASSVTGSSGNTIYF. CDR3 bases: TGTGCCAGCAGCGTCACAGGGAGCTCTGGAAACACCATATATTTT.

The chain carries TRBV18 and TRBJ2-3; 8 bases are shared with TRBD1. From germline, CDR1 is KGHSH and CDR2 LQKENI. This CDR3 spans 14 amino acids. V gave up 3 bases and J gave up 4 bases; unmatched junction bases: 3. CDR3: CASSPGQAADTQYF. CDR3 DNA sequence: TGTGCCAGCTCACCGGGACAGGCAGCAGATACGCAGTATTTT.